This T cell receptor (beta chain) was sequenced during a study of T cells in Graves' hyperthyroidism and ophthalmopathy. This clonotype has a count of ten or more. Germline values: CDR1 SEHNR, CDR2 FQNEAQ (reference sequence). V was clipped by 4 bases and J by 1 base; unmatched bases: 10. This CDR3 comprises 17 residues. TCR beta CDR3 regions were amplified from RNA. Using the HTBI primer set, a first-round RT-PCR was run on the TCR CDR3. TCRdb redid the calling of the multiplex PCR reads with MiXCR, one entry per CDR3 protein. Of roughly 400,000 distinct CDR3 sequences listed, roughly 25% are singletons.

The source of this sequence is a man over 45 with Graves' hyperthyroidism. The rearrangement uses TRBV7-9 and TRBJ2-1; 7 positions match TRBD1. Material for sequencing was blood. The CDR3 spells CASSSTRQGISYNEQFF. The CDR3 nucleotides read TGTGCCAGCAGCTCCACCAGACAGGGAATTTCCTACAATGAGCAGTTCTTC.